These 32 T cell receptor beta chains were sequenced from one sample in a study of T cell responses to AZD1222 COVID-19 vaccine. This table comes from immunoSEQ multiplex PCR, and its TCRdb copy is limited to in-frame clones, with some not included. The table records roughly 99,000 clones, more than 75% of them present only once. The material was peripheral blood, obtained on day 0 of AZD1222 vaccination. The receptor source for this set is an adult in good health.

The chain couples TRBV7-2 to TRBJ1-5; D possibly corresponds to TRBD1 (6 bases). Trimming removed 3 bases from V and 6 bases from J, with 15 bases in between. The CDR3 runs 15 residues. CDR1 and CDR2 from the germline V gene are SGHTA and FQGNSA. The CDR3 loop is CASSFATGKSQPQHF. Here the CDR3 DNA reads TGTGCCAGCAGCTTCGCTACAGGGAAGAGTCAGCCCCAGCATTTT.

A few counts support this clone. The J gene is TRBJ2-3, the V gene TRBV11-2; D is unresolved. CDR3 length equals 14 residues. Germline CDR1 and CDR2: SGHAT and FQNNGV. V lost 4 bases, J lost 5 bases, and 13 bases lay in between. DNA of the CDR3: TGTGCCAGCAGCTATCGCGGAGCAGGAGATACGCAGTATTTT. Translation: CASSYRGAGDTQYF.

A few counts support this clone. The rearrangement joins TRBV7-9 to TRBJ1-5; 8 bases map to TRBD1. The CDR3 sequence is 15 residues long. Germline assignment: CDR1 SEHNR and CDR2 FQNEAQ (reference sequence). Germline trimming cut 5 bases from V and 3 bases from J; bases unmatched to any gene: 6. The chain's CDR3 is CASSLTTGANQPQHF. In nucleotides, the CDR3 is TGTGCCAGCAGCCTCACGACAGGGGCCAATCAGCCCCAGCATTTT.

The chain joins TRBV15 to TRBJ1-2; 10 nucleotides match TRBD1. The length of the CDR3 is 16 residues. Germline CDR1 and CDR2: LNHNV and YYDKDF (reference sequence). V trimming: 4 bases; J trimming: 3 bases; junction bases outside the gene matches: 8. CDR3 coding DNA: TGTGCCACCAGCATGGCGGGACAGGGGCGAGACTATGGCTACACCTTC. Translation: CATSMAGQGRDYGYTF. The whole variable domain, filled in from reference TRBV15 and TRBJ1-2, reads DAMVIQNPRYQVTQFGKPVTLSCSQTLNHNVMYWYQQKSSQAPKLLFHYYDKDFNNEADTPDNFQSRRPNTSFCFLDIRSPGLGDTAMYLCATSMAGQGRDYGYTFGSGTRLTVV.

Concerning this clone: The sample contains more than one DNA sequence encoding this CDR3. The rearrangement links TRBV29-1 to TRBJ1-1; weak D call: TRBD1 (5 bases). V was cut by 6 bases and J by 1 base, with 9 bases left in between. The germline V gene has CDR1 SQVTM and CDR2 ANQGSEA. This CDR3 region has 12 residues. CDR3 in amino acids: CSVGTGNTEAFF. The CDR3 DNA follows: TGCAGCGTGGGAACAGGGAACACTGAAGCTTTCTTT.

This chain joins TRBV7-2 and TRBJ1-4, with TRBD1 matching 9 bases. Trimming removed 5 bases from V and 10 bases from J; junction bases left unmatched: 8. The length of the CDR3 is 14 residues. Germline loops: CDR1 SGHTA, CDR2 FQGNSA. The CDR3 is CASSQRDRVGKLFF. The CDR3 DNA reads as TGTGCCAGCAGCCAGCGGGACAGGGTCGGAAAACTGTTTTTT.

The chain uses TRBV11-2 and TRBJ1-3; TRBD1 matches at 7 bases. The CDR3 contains 16 residues. The junction had 8 bases not matched to a gene; V was cut back by 5 bases and J by 1 base. CDR1 and CDR2 from the germline V gene are SGHAT and FQNNGV. The CDR3 nucleotides are TGTGCCAGCAGCCGAGAATACAGGGGATCTGGAAACACCATATATTTT. The encoded protein is CASSREYRGSGNTIYF.

Only one count was recorded for this clone. The chain employs TRBV10-3 and TRBJ2-3, with 9 bases identical to TRBD2. The V gene's germline CDR1 is ENHRY and CDR2 SYGVKD. J lost 2 bases, V lost 10 bases, and 7 bases had no gene match. The CDR3 contains 14 residues. Here the CDR3 DNA reads TGTGCCACCTCTAGCGGGGTGGTCACAGATACGCAGTATTTT. It specifies CATSSGVVTDTQYF.

The chain recombines TRBV11-2 with TRBJ1-5; no definite D call. Trimming stripped 1 base from V and 5 bases from J, with 6 bases between. CDR1 is SGHAT and CDR2 is FQNNGV in the germline V gene. CDR3 length: 13 residues. CDR3 loop: CASSLGRDQPQHF. CDR3 nucleotides: TGTGCCAGCAGCTTAGGAAGAGATCAGCCCCAGCATTTT. Full variable domain (remainder filled in from reference TRBV11-2 and TRBJ1-5): EAGVAQSPRYKIIEKRQSVAFWCNPISGHATLYWYQQILGQGPKLLIQFQNNGVVDDSQLPKDRFSAERLKGVDSTLKIQPAKLEDSAVYLCASSLGRDQPQHFGDGTRLSIL.

The genes are TRBV7-6 and TRBJ1-5, with a possible D match to TRBD1 (5 bases). With 4 bases removed from V and 5 bases from J, the gap between germline ends came to 9 bases. From germline, CDR1 is SGHVS and CDR2 FNYEAQ. CDR3 length: 13 amino acids. In DNA, the CDR3 is TGTGCCAGCAGCTCGGACAATTATCAGCCCCAGCATTTT. Its translation: CASSSDNYQPQHF.

The gene calls are TRBV19 and TRBJ2-7; a weak D match, TRBD1 (6 bases). Germline V gene sequence: CDR1 LNHDA, CDR2 SQIVND (reference sequence). V lost 5 bases and J lost 0, with 20 bases in between. The CDR3 contains 17 residues. DNA for the CDR3: TGTGCCAGTAGTGCCAGGGGTGGTGGAGGCCGCTCCTACGAGCAGTACTTC. Its translation is CASSARGGGGRSYEQYF.

This chain uses TRBV19 with TRBJ1-2, with D hard to call. V lost 0 bases and J lost 8, with 16 bases in between. Germline loops: CDR1 LNHDA, CDR2 SQIVND (reference sequence). The CDR3 totals 15 residues. The CDR3 reads CASSIDRRSYGGYTF. The CDR3 DNA reads TGTGCCAGTAGTATAGATCGTAGAAGTTATGGGGGCTACACCTTC.

The chain links TRBV7-2 to TRBJ2-3, with TRBD1 matching 9 bases. The CDR3 is 16 amino acids. J was trimmed by 0 bases and V by 1 base; bases with no gene match: 2. The germline CDR1 and CDR2 sequences are SGHTA and FQGNSA. Here the CDR3 reads CASSLGTGASTDTQYF. The CDR3 nucleotides are TGTGCCAGCAGCTTAGGGACAGGGGCTAGCACAGATACGCAGTATTTT.

The chain carries TRBV5-1 and TRBJ1-2; 7 nucleotides match TRBD1. Per the germline V gene, CDR1 is SGHRS and CDR2 is YFSETQ. This CDR3 contains 16 residues. Trimming cost V 0 bases and J 1 base; bases outside gene matches: 6. This CDR3 reads CASSLGQGELNYGYTF. The DNA for the CDR3 is TGCGCCAGCAGCTTGGGACAGGGTGAACTTAACTATGGCTACACCTTC.

V gene TRBV19 combines with J gene TRBJ1-4; D is possibly TRBD1 (5 bases). V was pared by 3 bases and J by 5 bases, with 7 bases between. Germline assignment: CDR1 LNHDA and CDR2 SQIVND (reference sequence). This CDR3 has 13 amino acids. CDR3 sequence: CASSMGPNEKLFF. The CDR3 DNA sequence: TGTGCCAGTAGTATGGGACCCAATGAAAAACTGTTTTTT.

This chain links TRBV5-6 with TRBJ2-3; 10 nucleotides agree with TRBD2. This CDR3 spans 17 amino acids. The germline V gene encodes CDR1 SGHDT and CDR2 YYEEEE. Germline trimming cut 1 base from V and 4 bases from J; bases unmatched to any gene: 9. In DNA, the CDR3 is TGTGCCAGCAGCTTGTCCGGTAGCGGGGGGCCATCAGATACGCAGTATTTT. It codes for CASSLSGSGGPSDTQYF.

This clone came up once. The rearrangement joins TRBV12-3 or TRBV12-4 to TRBJ1-1; D gene unclear. Deletions cut 3 bases from V and 3 bases from J, with 8 bases between. This CDR3 is built from 13 residues. The CDR3 DNA follows: TGTGCCAGCAGTTTTGGCGGCGACACTGAAGCTTTCTTT. It specifies CASSFGGDTEAFF.

The chain carries TRBV2 and TRBJ1-4; no definite D call. This CDR3 is 16 amino acids long. The ends were cut back, 7 bases at V and 0 bases at J, with 15 bases in the middle. CDR1 and CDR2 from the germline V gene are SNHLY and FYNNEI. This CDR3 reads CASTPYGRATNEKLFF. The CDR3 DNA follows: TGTGCCAGCACCCCATATGGGAGGGCAACTAATGAAAAACTGTTTTTT. The full variable domain, its missing parts supplied by reference TRBV2 and TRBJ1-4, is EPEVTQTPSHQVTQMGQEVILRCVPISNHLYFYWYRQILGQKVEFLVSFYNNEISEKSEIFDDQFSVERPDGSNFTLKIRSTKLEDSAMYFCASTPYGRATNEKLFFGSGTQLSVL.

The V gene is TRBV9, the J gene TRBJ2-3, with no clear D. Germline lookup yields CDR1 SGDLS and CDR2 YYNGEE. This CDR3 has 16 amino acids. V was clipped by 0 bases and J by 0 bases, with 11 bases between them. The CDR3 region has the DNA TGTGCCAGCAGCGTAGTCGTAATGTTCAGCACAGATACGCAGTATTTT. This gives the protein CASSVVVMFSTDTQYF. Full variable domain (rest looked up from reference TRBV9 and TRBJ2-3): DSGVTQTPKHLITATGQRVTLRCSPRSGDLSVYWYQQSLDQGLQFLIQYYNGEERAKGNILERFSAQQFPDLHSELNLSSLELGDSALYFCASSVVVMFSTDTQYFGPGTRLTVL.

The chain uses TRBV9 and TRBJ2-7, with D possibly being TRBD1 (8 bases). Trimming left V 4 bases short and J 5 bases short, with 16 bases between. This CDR3 region has 14 residues. CDR1 and CDR2 from the germline V gene are SGDLS and YYNGEE. In DNA, the CDR3 is TGTGCCAGCAGCTCAGGACAGGGAGGGCACGAGCAGTACTTC. Translation: CASSSGQGGHEQYF. The variable domain in full, completed from reference TRBV9 and TRBJ2-7, reads DSGVTQTPKHLITATGQRVTLRCSPRSGDLSVYWYQQSLDQGLQFLIQYYNGEERAKGNILERFSAQQFPDLHSELNLSSLELGDSALYFCASSSGQGGHEQYFGPGTRLTVT.

CDR3 region: CASLSVYEQYF. The DNA for the CDR3 is TGTGCCAGCCTCAGTGTATACGAGCAGTACTTC. The chain is built from TRBV6-5 and TRBJ2-7; D not certain. The CDR3 consists of 11 residues. Between the trimmed V and J ends, which lost 8 bases and 4 bases, there was a span of 9 bases. Germline values: CDR1 MNHEY, CDR2 SVGAGI.

The J gene is TRBJ2-3, the V gene TRBV4-1, with 12 bases aligning to TRBD2. The CDR3 covers 16 residues. Trimming at V came to 0 bases and at J to 7 bases, leaving 5 bases not matched to a gene. Germline loops: CDR1 MGHRA, CDR2 YSYEKL. CDR3 sequence (DNA): TGCGCCAGCAGCCAAGAGTTTCTAGCGGGGGGGAATACGCAGTATTTT. Its translation: CASSQEFLAGGNTQYF.

The chain combines TRBV10-3 with TRBJ1-2, with D possibly TRBD1 on 5 matching bases. This CDR3 has 12 amino acids. V lost 10 bases and J lost 7, with 16 bases in between. Per germline, CDR1 ENHRY and CDR2 SYGVKD. CDR3 in amino acids: CATNPQGSGYTF. Written as DNA, the CDR3 is TGTGCCACTAATCCGCAGGGATCTGGCTACACCTTC.

This chain joins TRBV7-9 and TRBJ1-3, with TRBD1 identical over 7 bases. With 4 bases clipped from V and 4 bases from J, the junction kept 4 bases outside the gene matches. CDR1 is SEHNR, CDR2 FQNEAQ, per germline (reference sequence). This CDR3 spans 14 amino acids. CDR3 nucleotides: TGTGCCAGCAGCTCACCGGGACAGGGAAACACCATATATTTT. This sequence encodes CASSSPGQGNTIYF.

The CDR3 DNA follows: TGCGCCAGCACTCGACAACCGGGGACTGAAGCTTTCTTT. Its translation is CASTRQPGTEAFF. The V and J genes are TRBV23-1 and TRBJ1-1, with D unresolved. TRBV23-1 is flagged as an ORF with uncertain function. V was pared by 7 bases and J by 5 bases, with 14 bases between. The CDR3 contains 13 residues.

The chain uses TRBV6-2 or TRBV6-3 and TRBJ1-2; TRBD1 matches 11 bases. Germline CDR1 and CDR2: MNHEY and SVGEGT. Unmatched junction bases numbered 8, after V lost 5 bases and J lost 0 bases. The CDR3 loop spans 17 amino acids. The CDR3 DNA is TGTGCCAGCAGTGCCGGACAGGGGGCATATTCTAACTATGGCTACACCTTC. This encodes CASSAGQGAYSNYGYTF.

This clone was seen just once. CDR3 DNA: TGTGCCAGCAGTTCTGGACTAGCGGGGAGCACAGATACGCAGTATTTT. This gives the protein CASSSGLAGSTDTQYF. This chain connects TRBV11-3 to TRBJ2-3, with 12 bases identical to TRBD2. From germline, CDR1 is SGHNT and CDR2 YENEEA. The CDR3 extends over 16 amino acids. V shed 6 bases, J shed 0 bases, and the junction held 4 bases outside the gene matches.

The chain is built from TRBV6-5 and TRBJ2-7; no firm D call. This CDR3 has 12 amino acids. CDR1 and CDR2 (germline): MNHEY, SVGAGI. Trimming took off 0 bases at V and 5 bases at J, with 5 bases between the two ends. For the CDR3, the DNA is TGTGCCAGCAGTTACTCGAGGAACGAGCAGTACTTC. This codes for CASSYSRNEQYF.

The chain joins TRBV23-1 to TRBJ1-2; TRBD1 agrees at 7 bases. TRBV23-1 is flagged as an ORF with uncertain function. Germline trimming cut 4 bases from V and 0 bases from J; bases unmatched to any gene: 23. This CDR3 is built from 21 residues. CDR3 DNA sequence: TGCGCCAGCAGTCGCCCCGCGGGGGATTTGACAGGGTCCCTGACTAACTATGGCTACACCTTC. It yields the protein CASSRPAGDLTGSLTNYGYTF.

This sequence joins TRBV12-5 and TRBJ2-3; 7 bases map to TRBD1. This CDR3 contains 15 residues. Germline CDR1 LGHNT, CDR2 FRNRAP. V lost 1 base to trimming and J lost 1 base; unmatched junction nucleotides: 2. CDR3 nucleotide sequence: TGTGCTAGTGGTTTGGAGACAGGGCGCACAGATACGCAGTATTTT. Its translation is CASGLETGRTDTQYF. The full variable domain, in which reference TRBV12-5 and TRBJ2-3 provide the parts outside the CDR3, is DARVTQTPRHKVTEMGQEVTMRCQPILGHNTVFWYRQTMMQGLELLAYFRNRAPLDDSGMPKDRFSAEMPDATLATLKIQPSEPRDSAVYFCASGLETGRTDTQYFGPGTRLTVL.

The chain carries TRBV4-1 and TRBJ2-3, with D hard to call. The CDR3 has 16 residues. Germline V lookup: CDR1 MGHRA, CDR2 YSYEKL. Between the trimmed V and J ends, which lost 8 bases and 3 bases, there was a span of 21 bases. The CDR3 sequence is CASRTLSGAPTDTQYF. As DNA, the CDR3 is TGCGCCAGCCGTACTCTAAGTGGAGCTCCTACAGATACGCAGTATTTT.

V gene TRBV6-5 combines with J gene TRBJ1-1; D gene uncertain. Trimming cost V 8 bases and J 10 bases, with 23 bases left between them. Germline V gives CDR1 MNHEY, CDR2 SVGAGI. The CDR3 totals 14 residues. As DNA, the CDR3 is TGTGCCAGCGCCGGAGGTCCCCCAGCAGCTGGAGCTTTCTTT. It encodes CASAGGPPAAGAFF.